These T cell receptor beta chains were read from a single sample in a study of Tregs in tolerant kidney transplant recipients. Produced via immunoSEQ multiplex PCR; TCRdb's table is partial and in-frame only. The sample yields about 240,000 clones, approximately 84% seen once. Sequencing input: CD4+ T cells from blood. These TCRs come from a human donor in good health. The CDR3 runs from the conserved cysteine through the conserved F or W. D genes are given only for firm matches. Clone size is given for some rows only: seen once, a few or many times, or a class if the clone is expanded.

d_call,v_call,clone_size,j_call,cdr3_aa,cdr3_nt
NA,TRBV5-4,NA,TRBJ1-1,CASSPRTNTEAFF,TGTGCCAGCAGCCCGCGGACTAACACTGAAGCTTTCTTT
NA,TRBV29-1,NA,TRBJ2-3,CSVYGAREWDTQYF,TGCAGCGTTTACGGGGCCCGAGAATGGGATACGCAGTATTTT
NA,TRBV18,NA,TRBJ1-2,CASSPPSTDPYGYTF,TGTGCCAGCTCACCACCGTCGACAGATCCCTATGGCTACACCTTC
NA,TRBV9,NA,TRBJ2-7,CASGTDSYEQYF,TGTGCCAGCGGGACGGACTCATACGAGCAGTACTTC
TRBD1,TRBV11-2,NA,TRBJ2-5,CASSSTGGGLETQYF,TGTGCCAGCAGCTCGACAGGGGGCGGTTTGGAGACCCAGTACTTC
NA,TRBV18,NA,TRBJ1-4,CASSPQAYNEKLFF,TGTGCCAGCTCCCCACAGGCCTATAATGAAAAACTGTTTTTT
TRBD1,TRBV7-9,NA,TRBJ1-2,CASSPGQARYGYTF,TGTGCCAGCAGCCCCGGACAGGCGCGTTATGGCTACACCTTC
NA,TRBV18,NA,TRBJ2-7,CASSPGRFPAYEQYF,TGTGCCAGCTCACCCGGACGTTTTCCCGCCTACGAGCAGTACTTC
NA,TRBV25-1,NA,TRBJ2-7,CASSEGGSSYEQYF,TGTGCCAGCAGTGAAGGCGGCAGCTCCTACGAGCAGTACTTC
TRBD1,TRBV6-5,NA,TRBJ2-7,CASSSDRAPYEQYF,TGTGCCAGCAGTTCGGACAGGGCCCCCTACGAGCAGTACTTC
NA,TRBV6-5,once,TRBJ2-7,CASSYPHSYEQYF,TGTGCCAGCAGTTACCCCCACTCCTACGAGCAGTACTTC
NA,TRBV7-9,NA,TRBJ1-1,CASSLQGSTEAFF,TGTGCCAGCAGCTTACAGGGTTCCACTGAAGCTTTCTTT
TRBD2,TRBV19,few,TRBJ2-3,CASSLRGSGTDTDTQYF,TGTGCCAGTTCCCTTCGGGGGAGCGGGACTGACACAGATACGCAGTATTTT
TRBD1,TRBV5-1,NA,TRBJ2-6,CANGDRGNSGANVLTF,TGCGCCAATGGAGACAGGGGGAACTCTGGGGCCAACGTCCTGACTTTC
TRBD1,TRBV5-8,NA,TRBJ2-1,CASSLTLDLWDRGRNEQFF,TGTGCCAGCAGCTTGACTCTTGATTTATGGGACAGGGGACGCAATGAGCAGTTCTTC
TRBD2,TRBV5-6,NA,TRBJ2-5,CASSLRLAGSETQYF,TGTGCCAGCAGCTTGAGGCTAGCGGGAAGCGAGACCCAGTACTTC
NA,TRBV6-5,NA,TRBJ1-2,CASSYSGAHRNYGYTF,TGTGCCAGCAGTTACTCGGGGGCCCACCGCAACTATGGCTACACCTTC
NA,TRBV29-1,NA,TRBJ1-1,CSVEAKNTEAFF,TGCAGCGTTGAAGCCAAGAACACTGAAGCTTTCTTT
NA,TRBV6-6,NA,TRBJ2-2,CASSYQEYTGELFF,TGTGCCAGCAGTTATCAGGAGTACACCGGGGAGCTGTTTTTT
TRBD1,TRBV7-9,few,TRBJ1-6,CASSRQGADSPLHF,TGTGCCAGCAGCAGACAGGGGGCGGATTCACCCCTCCACTTT
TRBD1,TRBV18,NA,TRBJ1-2,CASSRNGGGTGGYTF,TGTGCCAGCTCACGCAACGGAGGGGGCACTGGTGGCTACACCTTC
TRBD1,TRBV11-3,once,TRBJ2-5,CASSSNAGTGQETQYF,TGTGCCAGCAGCTCCAACGCCGGGACAGGGCAAGAGACCCAGTACTTC
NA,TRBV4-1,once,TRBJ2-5,CASSQTHSIGQETQYF,TGCGCCAGCAGCCAGACTCATTCCATCGGTCAAGAGACCCAGTACTTC
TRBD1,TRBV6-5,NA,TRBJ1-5,CASSVTGGGQPQHF,TGTGCCAGCAGTGTGACAGGGGGAGGACAGCCCCAGCATTTT
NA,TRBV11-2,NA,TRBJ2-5,CASSFGGGRQETQYF,TGTGCCAGCAGCTTTGGCGGAGGGCGTCAAGAGACCCAGTACTTC
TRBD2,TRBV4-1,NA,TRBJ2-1,CASSHRGLAGGYNEQFF,TGCGCCAGCAGCCACAGAGGACTAGCGGGGGGCTACAATGAGCAGTTCTTC
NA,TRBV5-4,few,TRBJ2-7,CASSPPGLNYEQYF,TGTGCCAGCAGCCCTCCGGGACTGAACTACGAGCAGTACTTC
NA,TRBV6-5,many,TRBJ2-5,CASSYSETQYF,TGTGCCAGCAGTTACTCGGAGACCCAGTACTTC
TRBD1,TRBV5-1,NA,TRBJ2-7,CASSKDRAEQYF,TGCGCCAGCAGCAAGGACAGGGCCGAGCAGTACTTC
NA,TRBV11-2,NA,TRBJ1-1,CASSLLTLNTEAFF,TGTGCCAGCAGCTTACTGACATTGAACACTGAAGCTTTCTTT
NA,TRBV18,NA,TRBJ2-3,CASSLLEGPRTDTQYF,TGTGCCAGCTCACTGCTAGAGGGGCCCCGCACAGATACGCAGTATTTT
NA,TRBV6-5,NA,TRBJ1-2,CASSYARNYGYTF,TGTGCCAGCAGTTACGCCAGAAACTATGGCTACACCTTC
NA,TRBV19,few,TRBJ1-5,CASSPQGGGNQPQHF,TGTGCCAGTAGCCCACAGGGTGGAGGCAATCAGCCCCAGCATTTT
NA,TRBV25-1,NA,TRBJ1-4,CASTPRDNEKLFF,TGTGCCAGCACCCCCCGGGACAATGAAAAACTGTTTTTT
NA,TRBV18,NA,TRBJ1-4,CASSLRGGREKLFF,TGTGCCAGCTCACTCCGCGGGGGACGTGAAAAACTGTTTTTT
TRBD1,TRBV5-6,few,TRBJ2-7,CASSSVRGPEQYF,TGTGCCAGCAGCTCCGTCAGGGGGCCCGAGCAGTACTTC
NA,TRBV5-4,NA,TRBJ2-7,CASSPNPGGNDEQYF,TGTGCCAGCAGCCCAAACCCAGGGGGGAACGACGAGCAGTACTTC
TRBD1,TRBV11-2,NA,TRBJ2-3,CASSLGQGARDTQYF,TGTGCCAGCAGCCTGGGACAGGGGGCGCGAGATACGCAGTATTTT
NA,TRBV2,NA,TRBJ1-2,CASRLDPNYGYTF,TGTGCCAGCAGGCTCGACCCAAACTATGGCTACACCTTC
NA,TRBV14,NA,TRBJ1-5,CASSQTGNQPQHF,TGTGCCAGCAGCCAAACGGGCAATCAGCCCCAGCATTTT
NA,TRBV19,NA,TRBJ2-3,CASSTPTSTDTQYF,TGTGCCAGTAGTACCCCGACAAGCACAGATACGCAGTATTTT
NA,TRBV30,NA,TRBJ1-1,CAWSVTQVEAFF,TGTGCCTGGAGTGTAACCCAAGTTGAAGCTTTCTTT
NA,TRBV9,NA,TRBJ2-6,CASSVGGRPGANVLTF,TGTGCCAGCAGCGTAGGGGGACGGCCTGGGGCCAACGTCCTGACTTTC
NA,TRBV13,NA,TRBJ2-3,CASSLTRRIDTQYF,TGTGCCAGCAGCTTAACGCGGAGAATAGATACGCAGTATTTT
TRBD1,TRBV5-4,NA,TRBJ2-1,CASSLQGATYNEQFF,TGTGCCAGCAGCTTACAGGGGGCGACGTACAATGAGCAGTTCTTC
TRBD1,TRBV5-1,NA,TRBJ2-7,CASRPGTGGFEQYF,TGCGCCAGCAGACCCGGGACAGGGGGCTTCGAGCAGTACTTC
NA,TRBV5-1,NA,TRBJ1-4,CASSLNWVYNEKLFF,TGCGCCAGCAGCTTGAATTGGGTGTATAATGAAAAACTGTTTTTT
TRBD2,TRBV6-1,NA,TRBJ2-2,CASSEAELAGNGELFF,TGTGCCAGCAGTGAAGCGGAGCTAGCGGGAAACGGGGAGCTGTTTTTT
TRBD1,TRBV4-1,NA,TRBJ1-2,CASSQRRAGQGAGGYTF,TGCGCCAGCAGCCAACGGCGGGCGGGACAGGGGGCCGGTGGCTACACCTTC
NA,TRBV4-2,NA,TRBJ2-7,CASSSADLPVYEQYF,TGTGCCAGCAGCTCCGCGGACCTTCCCGTGTACGAGCAGTACTTC
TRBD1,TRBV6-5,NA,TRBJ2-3,CASSRQGPDTQYF,TGTGCCAGCAGTAGACAGGGACCAGATACGCAGTATTTT
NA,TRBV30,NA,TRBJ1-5,CAWSVYTSNQPQHF,TGTGCCTGGAGTGTCTACACATCGAATCAGCCCCAGCATTTT
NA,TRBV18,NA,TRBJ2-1,CASSPVGLEQFF,TGTGCCAGCTCACCTGTAGGACTCGAGCAGTTCTTC
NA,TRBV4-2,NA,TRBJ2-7,CASSPTGTYEQYF,TGTGCCAGCAGCCCAACCGGGACCTACGAGCAGTACTTC
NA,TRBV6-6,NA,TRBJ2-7,CASSYSGGPGYEQYF,TGTGCCAGCAGTTACTCCGGGGGCCCGGGCTACGAGCAGTACTTC